The clone carrying this T cell receptor delta chain occurred many times. Its antigen is still unknown. This likely came from a read error, as a far larger clone is one base away. This sample also contains other DNA sequences that code for the same CDR3. The sample comes from a study of γδ T cells in repeated Plasmodium falciparum infection. Flow sorting of PBMC yielded separate Vgamma9/Vdelta2+ and Vdelta2-negative gammadelta T cell populations for bulk repertoire analysis. CDR1 is GEAIGNYY and CDR2 is EKD in the germline V gene. The CDR3 length is 14 residues. Study conclusions and caveats: Vdelta2-negative gammadelta repertoires, largely Vdelta1+, seemingly showed infection-driven waves of new clonal selection.

TCRdb repeated clone calling on the multiplex PCR reads with CATT. The sample includes tens of thousands of delta-chain clones, 0.95% to 1% of them seen just once. There is no J gene call, but TRDV2 is given as the V gene. This TCR was recovered from a pool of human donors (malaria-infected and uninfected, not separated). The sequenced sample consisted of gamma-delta T cells from blood. Here the CDR3 reads CACDTPFVVGVLIF. As DNA, the CDR3 is TGTGCCTGTGACACCCCTTTTGTAGTTGGCGTACTCATCTTC.